One sample yielded the 13 T cell receptor beta chains listed below, sequenced in a study of regulatory T cells in long-lasting Graves disease (dated by TCRdb to the early 2020s). Library preparation employed multiplex PCR. Sequenced on an Illumina HiSeq 4000. TCR beta libraries were built with iRepertoire HTBI primers and Arm-PCR amplification of CDR3 regions. TCRdb reanalyzed the raw reads on its own, using fastp at Q25 for trimming and MiXCR for clone calling, and kept in-frame beta chains. Rows with one shared CDR3 protein collapse into an entry with the most common genes and DNA. This sample gives roughly 500,000 distinct CDR3 sequences in total; roughly 13% of them show up just once. The ten largest clones take up about 9.1% of the sample. Taken with the paper, the label for time point translates to: newly diagnosed GD, antithyroid drugs for less than 3 months. For both TCR sequencing and RNA sequencing, RNA was extracted from PBMCs using TRIzol.

The data were also submitted as part of a second study, on T cells in Graves' hyperthyroidism and ophthalmopathy.

The source material was peripheral blood mononuclear cells (PBMCs), sampled at new diagnosis, from a patient treated with antithyroid drugs. The receptors come from a man under 40 with Graves disease. Donor details come from another sample of the same person, matched by shared clones.

This clonotype showed up many times. The rearrangement joins TRBV2 to TRBJ1-2; D gene uncertain. The CDR3 totals 13 residues. Trimming pared 2 bases from V and 8 bases from J, leaving 12 bases between. The germline V gene encodes CDR1 SNHLY and CDR2 FYNNEI. The CDR3 spells CASSERPEKGYTF. The CDR3 region has the DNA TGTGCCAGCAGTGAAAGACCCGAGAAAGGCTACACCTTC.

This chain uses TRBV18 with TRBJ2-6, with TRBD1 matching over 9 bases. The CDR3 extends over 14 amino acids. Germline V gives CDR1 KGHSH, CDR2 LQKENI. V shed 2 bases, J shed 12 bases, and the junction held 5 bases outside the gene matches. CDR3 DNA sequence: TGTGCCAGCTCACCATCACAGGGGGCATTCGTCCTGACTTTC. Residues: CASSPSQGAFVLTF. Based on the CDR3 plus reference TRBV18 and TRBJ2-6, the full variable domain is NAGVMQNPRHLVRRRGQEARLRCSPMKGHSHVYWYRQLPEEGLKFMVYLQKENIIDESGMPKERFSAEFPKEGPSILRIQQVVRGDSAAYFCASSPSQGAFVLTFGAGSRLTVL.

This rearrangement joins TRBV9 to TRBJ2-7; possibly TRBD1 for D (5 bases). From germline, CDR1 is SGDLS and CDR2 YYNGEE. The V end lost 0 bases, the J end lost 0 bases, and 10 bases lay between the germline ends. This CDR3 is built from 15 residues. The DNA for the CDR3 is TGTGCCAGCAGCGTAGGACAGATATACTCCTACGAGCAGTACTTC. Its protein is CASSVGQIYSYEQYF.

This clonotype has just a few counts. The gene calls are TRBV18 and TRBJ1-3; D not certain. The CDR3 extends over 17 amino acids. Germline CDR1 and CDR2: KGHSH and LQKENI. V lost 0 bases and J 0 bases, leaving 12 bases between the germline ends. The CDR3 DNA sequence: TGTGCCAGCTCACCACCATTAACGCAGAGCTCTGGAAACACCATATATTTT. Encoded protein: CASSPPLTQSSGNTIYF.

This chain joins TRBV20-1 and TRBJ2-1; TRBD1 matches 11 bases. The CDR3 runs to 12 residues. Germline V lookup: CDR1 DFQATT, CDR2 SNEGSKA (reference sequence). The V segment lost 6 bases and the J segment 9 bases; nucleotides outside the gene matches: 4. As DNA, the CDR3 is TGCAGTGCGGACAGGGGGCTCAGTGAGCAGTTCTTC. It yields the protein CSADRGLSEQFF.

This chain connects TRBV9 to TRBJ2-1; maybe TRBD2 (6 bases). The V and J ends lost 2 bases and 0 bases respectively, with 12 bases between them. The CDR3 covers 16 residues. Germline V lookup: CDR1 SGDLS, CDR2 YYNGEE. CDR3 DNA: TGTGCCAGCAGCGTTGGAGCGGGCAGCTCCTACAATGAGCAGTTCTTC. It yields the protein CASSVGAGSSYNEQFF.

This clonotype came up a few times. The gene calls are TRBV20-1 and TRBJ2-3, with 7 bases lining up with TRBD2. This CDR3 comprises 15 residues. The V and J ends lost 6 bases and 7 bases, in that order; junction bases with no gene match: 16. Germline assignment: CDR1 DFQATT and CDR2 SNEGSKA (reference sequence). CDR3 sequence: CSAPSVGLGDYTQYF. DNA for the CDR3: TGCAGTGCCCCCAGTGTAGGACTAGGGGACTATACGCAGTATTTT.

This clonotype has just a few counts. The rearrangement links TRBV19 to TRBJ1-1, with D tentatively TRBD1 (5 bases). The V gene lost 5 bases and the J gene lost 0 bases, with 16 bases spanning the gap. Looked up from germline, CDR1 is LNHDA and CDR2 is SQIVND (reference sequence). The CDR3 contains 16 residues. The CDR3 is CASSPVGGTMNTEAFF. CDR3 bases: TGTGCCAGTAGTCCCGTTGGAGGGACCATGAACACTGAAGCTTTCTTT.

CDR3 in DNA: TGCGCCAGCAGCCAAGATGCGCCGGGACAGCGCCCTTATGGCTACACCTTC. Encoded protein: CASSQDAPGQRPYGYTF. V usage is TRBV4-1 and J usage is TRBJ1-2, with 7 bases lining up with TRBD1. The CDR3 spans 17 residues. Germline V gene data show CDR1 as MGHRA and CDR2 as YSYEKL. The junction had 12 bases not matched to a gene; V was cut back by 0 bases and J by 5 bases.

This clonotype has at least ten counts. The CDR3 sequence is CASSSVGATGRHEQYF. Here the CDR3 DNA reads TGTGCCAGCAGTAGTGTGGGGGCGACAGGGCGGCACGAGCAGTACTTC. V gene TRBV6-1 combines with J gene TRBJ2-7; 7 nucleotides agree with TRBD1. CDR3 length: 16 amino acids. J was trimmed by 5 bases and V by 5 bases; bases with no gene match: 15. Germline V gives CDR1 MNHNS, CDR2 SASEGT.

The sample holds a few counts of this clonotype. The chain joins TRBV15 to TRBJ2-2, with 10 bases that match TRBD1. V lost 3 bases, J lost 6 bases, and 1 base stayed unmatched. This CDR3 is built from 14 residues. Germline CDR1 is LNHNV and CDR2 is YYDKDF (reference sequence). This CDR3 is CATSRDRGAGELFF. For the CDR3, the DNA is TGTGCCACCAGCAGGGACAGGGGGGCCGGGGAGCTGTTTTTT.

This clonotype was picked up many times. The genes are TRBV20-1 and TRBJ1-5; TRBD1 matches at 7 bases. V was clipped by 0 bases and J by 5 bases; unmatched bases: 4. Germline loops: CDR1 DFQATT, CDR2 SNEGSKA (reference sequence). The CDR3 spans 14 residues. The CDR3 spells CSARDGDSYQPQHF. In nucleotides, the CDR3 is TGCAGTGCTAGAGATGGGGACAGCTATCAGCCCCAGCATTTT.

This clonotype came up many times. The J gene is TRBJ2-3, the V gene TRBV2; D might be TRBD1 (6 bases). This CDR3 is 13 amino acids long. Trimming stripped 7 bases from V and 2 bases from J, with 10 bases between. Germline-derived CDR1 and CDR2 are SNHLY and FYNNEI. The CDR3 here is CASTQGNTDTQYF. The DNA of the CDR3 is TGTGCCAGCACCCAGGGGAACACAGATACGCAGTATTTT.